This entry is about one T cell receptor (beta chain). With 3 bases clipped from V and 8 bases from J, the junction kept 8 bases outside the gene matches. Germline V gene data show CDR1 as SEHNR and CDR2 as FQNEAQ (reference sequence). CDR3 length: 15 amino acids. These data originate in a study of blood T cell repertoires in COVID-19. Study as a whole: Sources were T cells, B-cell-depleted T cells, or PBMCs; the material itself was cDNA or gDNA.

TCRdb's table, derived via immunoSEQ multiplex PCR, lists solely in-frame clones and lacks some. The top ten clones hold 2.4% of a sample with some 240,000 clones, 85% of them seen once. The chain is built from TRBV7-9 and TRBJ1-2; the match to TRBD1 covers 11 bases. Sequencing input: peripheral blood. This receptor was identified in a woman aged 70-85 years with COVID-19, enrolled during active disease. Here the CDR3 reads CASSFEGTGGRGYTF. The CDR3 coding sequence is TGTGCCAGCAGCTTCGAAGGGACAGGGGGTCGAGGCTACACCTTC.